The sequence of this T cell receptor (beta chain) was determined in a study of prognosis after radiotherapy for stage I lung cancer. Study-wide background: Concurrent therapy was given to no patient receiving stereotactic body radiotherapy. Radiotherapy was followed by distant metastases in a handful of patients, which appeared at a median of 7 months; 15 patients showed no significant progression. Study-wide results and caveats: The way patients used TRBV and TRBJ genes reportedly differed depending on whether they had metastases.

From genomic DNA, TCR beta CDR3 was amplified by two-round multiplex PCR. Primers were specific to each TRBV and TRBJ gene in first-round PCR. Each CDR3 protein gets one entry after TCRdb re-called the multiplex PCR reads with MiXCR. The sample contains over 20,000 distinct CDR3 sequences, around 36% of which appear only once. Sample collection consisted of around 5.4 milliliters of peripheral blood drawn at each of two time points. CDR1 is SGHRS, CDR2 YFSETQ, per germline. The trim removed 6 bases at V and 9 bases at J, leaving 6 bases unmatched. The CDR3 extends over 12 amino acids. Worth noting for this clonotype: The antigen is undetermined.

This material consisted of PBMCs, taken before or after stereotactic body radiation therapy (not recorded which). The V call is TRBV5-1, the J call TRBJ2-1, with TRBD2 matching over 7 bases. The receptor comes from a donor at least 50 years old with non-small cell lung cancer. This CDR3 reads CASTLAVGEQFF. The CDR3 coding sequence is TGCGCCAGCACCCTAGCGGTCGGTGAGCAGTTCTTC.